What follows describes a single T cell receptor beta chain. These data come from a study of T cell clones after liver transplantation. Study-wide background: Liver transplant recipients had immunosuppression withdrawal attempted within 2 years. Apart from three HCV-positive recipients, transplants were for non-autoimmune, non-viral reasons. Tolerance: complete withdrawal held at least one year, liver enzymes staying within twice normal.

Unstimulated PBMCs were sorted into CD3+CD4+ and CD3+CD8+ populations. Germline-derived CDR1 and CDR2 are SGHDT and YYEEEE. The CDR3 covers 14 residues. Trimming removed 6 bases from V and 7 bases from J, with 19 bases in between. Using immunoSEQ multiplex PCR, the repertoire was profiled, and TCRdb retains in-frame clones only, with some absent. The sample has tens of thousands of clones; around four fifths are singletons. The sequenced sample was CD4+ T cells from blood, obtained at the 22-month timepoint. This receptor was obtained from a human patient who received a liver transplant. These T cells may partly come from the graft donor. The genes are TRBV5-6 and TRBJ1-2, with D hard to call. The CDR3 DNA sequence: TGTGCCAGCAACAAGGGCCTCCCGGTATCTGGCTACACCTTC. Translating gives CASNKGLPVSGYTF. Full variable domain (remainder filled in from reference TRBV5-6 and TRBJ1-2): DAGVTQSPTHLIKTRGQQVTLRCSPKSGHDTVSWYQQALGQGPQFIFQYYEEEERQRGNFPDRFSGHQFPNYSSELNVNALLLGDSALYLCASNKGLPVSGYTFGSGTRLTVV.